The present entry profiles one T cell receptor beta chain with its context. What it binds is unknown. The assay was immunoSEQ multiplex PCR, and TCRdb's table has in-frame clones only and misses some. This repertoire shows 70,000 to 95,000 clones, about 83% found once; its top ten account for about 14%. Receiving focal radiation plus CTLA-4 blockade with ipilimumab were patients who had chemo-refractory metastatic non-small-cell lung cancer. The germline V gene has CDR1 SNHLY and CDR2 FYNNEI. The CDR3 totals 15 residues. V lost 2 bases and J 3 bases, leaving 11 bases between the germline ends. The data are from a study of radiotherapy plus CTLA-4 blockade in lung cancer. Study-level background: Objective responses were seen in around 19% of patients, disease control in about 30%. Whole-study results and caveats: TCR clones from tumors expanded in blood after radiotherapy plus ipilimumab. In blood, early T cell clone dynamics reportedly predicted response best, together with interferon-beta.

This sequence was found in a human donor with non-small cell lung cancer that progressed on radiotherapy plus ipilimumab. This specimen was peripheral blood, taken from a patient treated with radiotherapy plus ipilimumab. The chain combines TRBV2 with TRBJ1-5, with no clear D. CDR3: CASSERAVNNQPQHF. CDR3 nucleotide sequence: TGTGCCAGCAGTGAAAGGGCCGTCAACAATCAGCCCCAGCATTTT.